The clone carrying this T cell receptor (beta chain) was detected ten times or more. TCRdb re-derived calls from the 5' RACE reads in MiXCR, one entry per CDR3 protein. The sample lists roughly 91,000 distinct CDR3 sequences; approximately 18% were seen once. This entry comes from a study of spatial heterogeneity in lung cancer. Overall study context: Detection consistently yielded more beta chains than alpha chains.

V was cut by 2 bases and J by 4 bases, with 11 bases left in between. The germline gives CDR1 SGHTA, CDR2 FQGNSA. The CDR3 totals 14 residues. Sample time point: sample taken at primary tumor resection. Unsorted whole RNA of tumor, nontumor lung or frozen PBMC was sequenced. The source is a male donor with early-stage non-small cell lung cancer. The V gene is TRBV7-2, the J gene TRBJ1-2, with TRBD1 as a possible D gene (5 bases). The material was PBMCs, obtained at surgery. CDR3 coding DNA: TGTGCCAGCAGCTTAAGACGACAGCTCTATGGCTACACCTTC. It is translated as CASSLRRQLYGYTF.